This T cell receptor (beta chain) was recorded in a study of CD4 T cells in relation to SARS-CoV-2 and coronaviruses. Study-wide context: ViraFEST: approximately 10-day antigen culture of PBMCs, then TCR beta CDR3 sequencing. Controls used an HIV-1 Nef peptide pool or no peptide.

Unexposed donor CD4+ T cells date from about 2011-2018, before the COVID-19 pandemic. Isolation of CD4+ T cells took place after less than 11 days in culture. Cultures held two million PBMCs per well with about 10 IU/ml IL-2. Cultures received half-medium IL-2 refreshes on days 3 and 7. Using immunoSEQ multiplex PCR, the repertoire was profiled, and TCRdb retains in-frame clones only, with some absent. The sample records more than 25,000 clones, 78% being singletons. Concerning this clone itself: Antigen: not known.

This TCR came from a human donor in good health. Sample: CD4+ T cells from PBMCs, cultured in vitro.

The CDR3 loop reads CASSYQGTSGGRSYNEQFF. CDR3 coding DNA: TGTGCCAGCAGTTACCAGGGGACTAGCGGGGGGCGATCCTACAATGAGCAGTTCTTC. This rearrangement joins TRBV6-2 or TRBV6-3 to TRBJ2-1, with 15 bases aligning to TRBD2. The CDR3 spans 19 residues. Germline V gives CDR1 MNHEY, CDR2 SVGEGT. Trimming at V came to 2 bases and at J to 1 base, leaving 6 bases not matched to a gene.